Below, 8 T cell receptor beta chains from the same sample are listed, as sequenced in a study of tumor-infiltrating lymphocytes in primary liver carcinoma. TCR beta cDNA was prepared out of approximately 470 ng total RNA by means of a constant-region primer. Slightly modified ARM-PCR served as the procedure for the TCR beta libraries. These libraries came from three rounds of nested multiplex PCR. In the first two PCR rounds, TRBV1-TRBV30 forward primers were paired with a C-beta reverse primer, and each round lasted roughly 9 cycles. TCRdb ran MiXCR on the multiplex PCR reads and lists one entry per CDR3 protein. In the table there are 45,000 or so distinct CDR3 sequences, 65% to 85% of which are singletons. The tissue used was unsorted bulk material of about 19-34 mg. RNA and DNA were co-extracted from it with the AllPrep DNA/RNA mini kit. Sequencing was carried out using liver tumor tissue from sampling region 2. The sample's subset: tumor region T2, inferior pole. The receptors originated from a man in his forties with primary liver carcinoma and hepatitis B virus infection.

Points on this clonotype: The CDR3 end shows no conserved phenylalanine or tryptophan, and so a read error is likely. The J gene is TRBJ1-1, the V gene TRBV5-6; maybe TRBD1 (5 bases). Per germline, CDR1 SGHDT and CDR2 YYEEEE. Trimming shortened V by 4 bases and J by 0 bases, and 16 bases separated the two germline ends. The CDR3 contains 16 residues. The CDR3 DNA follows: TGTGCCAGCAGCGCGACAGAACTCCGTCTGAACACTGAAGCTTTCATT. This encodes CASSATELRLNTEAFI.

This chain links TRBV10-3 with TRBJ2-1; 13 nucleotides line up with TRBD2. V lost 6 bases to trimming and J lost 6 bases; unmatched junction nucleotides: 8. This CDR3 has 16 amino acids. Per the germline V gene, CDR1 is ENHRY and CDR2 is SYGVKD. The DNA of the CDR3 is TGTGCCATCAGCTCGGGACTAGCGGGACGGGTCAATGAGCAGTTCTTC. This sequence encodes CAISSGLAGRVNEQFF.

The J gene is TRBJ2-7, the V gene TRBV2; 7 nucleotides align to TRBD1. CDR1 and CDR2 from the germline V gene are SNHLY and FYNNEI. The J segment lost 6 bases and the V segment lost 6 bases, leaving 11 bases of the junction unmatched. The CDR3 covers 14 residues. The CDR3 DNA sequence: TGTGCCAGCAGACCCAGGGGGACCACCTGCGAGCAGTACTTC. Protein sequence: CASRPRGTTCEQYF.

About this clonotype itself: At one end the junction does not follow the germline gene, possibly because of a read error. The chain combines TRBV5-1 with TRBJ1-1; weak D call: TRBD1 (5 bases). The CDR3 length is 15 residues. Per germline, CDR1 SGHRS and CDR2 YFSETQ. This CDR3 is CASSLVGGARTEAFF. As DNA, the CDR3 is TGCGCCAGTAGCTTGGTCGGAGGGGCAAGGACTGAAGCTTTCTTT.

On this clonotype: Mismatch with germline at one junction end may stem from a read error. The V and J genes are TRBV19 and TRBJ2-2, with D possibly matching TRBD2 (7 bases). The CDR3 covers 12 residues. CDR1 is LNHDA, CDR2 SQIVND, per germline (reference sequence). CDR3 in DNA: TGTACCAGTAGTATGTGGACCGGGGGGCCGTTTTTT. Its translation: CTSSMWTGGPFF.

The table lists this clonotype with many counts. The chain joins TRBV15 to TRBJ1-5; D is undetermined. This CDR3 is built from 13 residues. V lost 3 bases and J lost 4, with 7 bases in between. Germline-derived CDR1 and CDR2 are LNHNV and YYDKDF (reference sequence). The CDR3 loop is CATSRQRNQPQHF. The DNA for the CDR3 is TGTGCCACCAGCAGGCAAAGAAATCAGCCCCAGCATTTT.

Points on this clonotype: Germline and junction disagree at one end, which may indicate a read error. The chain recombines TRBV11-1 with TRBJ2-4, with TRBD2 matching 13 bases. The CDR3 spans 17 residues. Germline CDR1 is SGHAT and CDR2 is FQDESV (reference sequence). CDR3 region: CARSSPGTSGTKNIQCF. Written as DNA, the CDR3 is TGTGCCAGAAGCTCTCCCGGGACTAGCGGGACTAAAAACATTCAGTGCTTC.

This clonotype is a singleton in its sample. Its ends do not fully match the called genes, so a read error is possible. The rearrangement joins TRBV5-1 to TRBJ1-1, with 10 bases lining up with TRBD1. The CDR3 sequence is 14 residues long. Looked up from germline, CDR1 is SGHRS and CDR2 is YFSETQ. The CDR3 region has the DNA TGCACCAGCAGCTCGGGACAGGGGAACACTAAAGCTTTCTTT. This sequence encodes CTSSSGQGNTKAFF.